Below are 28 T cell receptor beta chains sequenced from a single sample in a study of T cell clonality in common variable immunodeficiency (dated by TCRdb to 2013 to 2016). The library was made by the immunoSEQ multiplex PCR assay. The immuneACCESS repertoire file appears here via TCRdb, limited to in-frame rearrangements. These files lack a portion of the clones; in checked studies, under half of the deficit traces to unresolved V genes, and the cause of the others is not known. This sample was tabulated with tens of thousands of clones, among which there are no singletons. The top ten hold around 0.8% of the sample. The sequencing sample was made of peripheral blood mononuclear cells. Receptors originate from a person aged 18 to 75 in good health.

This clone occurred many times. The CDR3 spells CASSPGLAVSTDTQYF. CDR3 DNA (partial): TGTGCCAGCAGCCCGGGACTAGCGGTGAGCACAGATACG. This chain joins TRBV7-3 and TRBJ2-3; 11 positions agree with TRBD2. The read terminates 3 residues before the CDR3 end, so the remaining end is supplied by the germline J gene. Per the germline V gene, CDR1 is SGHTA and CDR2 is FQGTGA. The CDR3 runs to 16 residues. Germline trimming cut 5 bases from V and 0 bases from J; bases unmatched to any gene: 4.

Many counts were recorded for this clone. The read halts 3 residues ahead of the CDR3 end, with the missing end drawn from the germline J gene. The V call is TRBV20-1, the J call TRBJ2-5; D gene unclear. The V end was cut by 6 bases, the J end by 0 bases, with 8 bases between. The germline CDR1 and CDR2 sequences are DFQATT and SNEGSKA (reference sequence). The CDR3 loop spans 12 amino acids. Partial CDR3 DNA: TGCAGTGCCCCCATGTACCAAGAGACC. It codes for CSAPMYQET. The complete CDR3 sequence is CSAPMYQETQYF.

This clone has at least ten counts. The CDR3 end falls 3 residues outside the read, so it is completed with the germline J gene. This chain links TRBV5-4 with TRBJ2-7; D is uncertain. The germline CDR1 and CDR2 sequences are SGHNT and YYREEE (reference sequence). This CDR3 comprises 14 residues. Trimming pared 2 bases from V and 3 bases from J, leaving 12 bases between. Incomplete CDR3 DNA: TGTGCCAGCAGCTTTTCCGACATGGGCTACGAG. It codes for CASSFSDMGYE. The complete CDR3 protein is CASSFSDMGYEQYF.

The sample holds many counts of this clone. The missing CDR3 end, 3 residues past where the read stops, is filled in from the germline J gene. The gene calls are TRBV4-2 and TRBJ2-7; 14 bases are shared with TRBD2. With 4 bases clipped from V and 2 bases from J, the junction kept 10 bases outside the gene matches. The CDR3 is 18 residues long. Per the germline V gene, CDR1 is LGHNA and CDR2 is YNFKEQ. The part of the CDR3 DNA that was read is TGTGCCAGCAGCCCCCCGGGACTAGCGGGGGACCGTACCTACGAG. Amino acids: CASSPPGLAGDRTYE. The whole CDR3 is CASSPPGLAGDRTYEQYF.

This clone showed up many times. The read comes to an end 3 residues before the CDR3 does, leaving the germline J gene to fill in the end. The chain uses TRBV7-2 and TRBJ2-1, with 10 bases identical to TRBD2. Germline CDR1 SGHTA, CDR2 FQGNSA. This CDR3 has 15 residues. The CDR3 sequence: CSILAGVSSYNEQFF. CDR3 bases read: TGTTCTATCCTAGCGGGAGTATCATCCTACAATGAG.

This clone was seen ten or more times. The read finishes 3 residues shy of the CDR3 end, and the germline J gene is used to complete it. This chain joins TRBV23-1 and TRBJ2-7, with 8 bases identical to TRBD1. Being an ORF, TRBV23-1 has a function that is uncertain. CDR3 length: 12 amino acids. Unmatched junction bases numbered 4, after V lost 8 bases and J lost 4 bases. The CDR3 region is CASQTGGYEQYF. The DNA read from the CDR3 is TGCGCCAGCCAAACAGGGGGGTACGAG.

This clone occurred many times. At the DNA level, this CDR3 is encoded by other sequences in the same sample as well. CDR3 residues: CSARDRTSGRARETQYF. The DNA read from the CDR3 is TGCAGTGCTAGAGATAGGACTAGCGGGAGGGCCCGGGAGACC. The chain has TRBV20-1 and TRBJ2-5; 15 nucleotides align to TRBD2. The CDR3 end falls 3 residues outside the read, so it is completed with the germline J gene. CDR3 size: 17 residues. The V segment lost 0 bases and the J segment 5 bases; nucleotides outside the gene matches: 7. Germline assignment: CDR1 DFQATT and CDR2 SNEGSKA (reference sequence).

This clone was counted ten times or more. CDR3 DNA, as far as it was read: TGCAGTGCTGACGGACAGGGAACAGATACG. It yields the protein CSADGQGTDT. From start to end, the CDR3 is CSADGQGTDTQYF. The rearrangement links TRBV20-1 to TRBJ2-3; the match to TRBD1 covers 8 bases. The read finishes 3 residues shy of the CDR3 end, and the germline J gene is used to complete it. The germline V gene has CDR1 DFQATT and CDR2 SNEGSKA (reference sequence). CDR3 length: 13 amino acids. The trim removed 5 bases at V and 3 bases at J, leaving 4 bases unmatched.

This clone was found many times. A junction end diverges from the germline sequence, so it may reflect a read error. The read ends 3 residues before the CDR3 terminus; that terminus is restored from the germline J gene. This chain uses TRBV4-2 with TRBJ1-2, with D unclear. Germline-derived CDR1 and CDR2 are LGHNA and YNFKEQ. CDR3 size: 16 residues. The CDR3 loop is CASSQDWAGSNYGYTF. CDR3 DNA (partial): TGCGCCAGCAGCCAAGATTGGGCAGGTTCTAACTATGGC.

This clone was observed many times. The read terminates 3 residues ahead of where the CDR3 ends, so the germline J gene completes it. The sample holds other DNA sequences that translate to the same CDR3. The V call is TRBV18, the J call TRBJ2-1; 8 nucleotides line up with TRBD2. This CDR3 spans 16 amino acids. Trimming cost V 0 bases and J 4 bases; bases outside gene matches: 5. Germline CDR1 and CDR2: KGHSH and LQKENI. CDR3 bases read: TGTGCCAGCTCACCACCCGGGACTAGTGGTTACAATGAG. Protein: CASSPPGTSGYNE. The full CDR3 is CASSPPGTSGYNEQFF.

This clone has at least ten counts. The read ends 3 residues before the CDR3 terminus; that terminus is restored from the germline J gene. The chain joins TRBV10-3 to TRBJ1-2, with 7 bases identical to TRBD1. CDR3 length equals 14 residues. CDR1 and CDR2 from the germline V gene are ENHRY and SYGVKD. Unmatched junction bases numbered 7, after V lost 4 bases and J lost 5 bases. Incomplete CDR3 DNA: TGTGCCATCAGTGCTGACAGGGTTGGGTATGGC. As protein: CAISADRVGYG. The full-length CDR3 reads as CAISADRVGYGYTF.

This clone came up many times. The read is 3 residues too short to cover the CDR3 end, so that end is filled in from the germline J gene. The gene calls are TRBV3-1 (or the pseudogene TRBV3-2) and TRBJ2-1; D possibly uses TRBD1 or TRBD2 (5 bases each). The V gene's germline CDR1 is LGHDT and CDR2 YNNKEL (reference sequence). V was pared by 5 bases and J by 2 bases, with 13 bases between. This CDR3 has 15 amino acids. The CDR3 sequence: CASSTSEDTYNEQFF. The part of the CDR3 DNA that was read is TGTGCCAGCAGCACGTCGGAGGACACCTACAATGAG.

This clone was seen a few times. The missing CDR3 end, 3 residues past where the read stops, is filled in from the germline J gene. J is TRBJ2-2 and V is TRBV19; D gene ambiguous. CDR3 size: 13 residues. Germline CDR1 LNHDA, CDR2 SQIVND (reference sequence). V shed 7 bases and J shed 2 bases, with 8 bases lying between them. The CDR3 DNA, read in part, is TGTGCCAGTACGAGGTTCAACACCGGGGAG. It yields the protein CASTRFNTGE. In full, the CDR3 is CASTRFNTGELFF.

This clone has at least ten counts. With the read ending 3 residues before the CDR3 end, the germline J gene is used to fill in that end. The genes are TRBV30 and TRBJ1-2, with D perhaps matching TRBD1 (6 bases). Germline V gives CDR1 GTSNPN, CDR2 SVGIG (reference sequence). The V end lost 1 base, the J end lost 4 bases, and 10 bases lay between the germline ends. This CDR3 is 13 amino acids long. The CDR3 reads CAWSDKGVYGYTF. Incomplete CDR3 DNA: TGTGCCTGGAGTGACAAGGGGGTCTATGGC.

This clone was seen at least ten times. The read terminates 3 residues ahead of where the CDR3 ends, so the germline J gene completes it. The V and J genes are TRBV10-3 and TRBJ1-2; D perhaps matches TRBD1 (5 bases). The length of the CDR3 is 10 residues. Per the germline V gene, CDR1 is ENHRY and CDR2 is SYGVKD. Incomplete CDR3 DNA: TGTGCCACCAGGACAAGTTCC. Its translation is CATRTSS. The whole CDR3 is CATRTSSYTF.

There are many counts of this clone. The CDR3 end lies 3 residues beyond the end of the read and is filled in from the germline J gene. V is TRBV10-1 and J is TRBJ2-7, with D perhaps matching TRBD1 (6 bases). V lost 2 bases and J 4 bases, leaving 18 bases between the germline ends. CDR3 length: 16 residues. Per germline, CDR1 WNHNN and CDR2 SYGVQD (reference sequence). CDR3 DNA, as far as it was read: TGCGCCAGCAGTGAGGGGGCCAGCACAGGGCGGTACGAG. It specifies CASSEGASTGRYE. The full-length CDR3 reads as CASSEGASTGRYEQYF.

This clone was counted ten times or more. Coverage ceases 3 residues before the CDR3 finishes, and the germline J gene fills in the end. This chain links TRBV7-2 with TRBJ2-3; tentative D call: TRBD1 (6 bases). The germline CDR1 and CDR2 sequences are SGHTA and FQGNSA. The CDR3 is 13 amino acids. The ends were cut back, 2 bases at V and 3 bases at J, with 6 bases in the middle. The CDR3 loop is CASSLQGTDTQYF. The CDR3 DNA, read in part, is TGTGCCAGCAGCTTACAGGGGACAGATACG.

This clone was recorded at least ten times. Coverage ceases 3 residues before the CDR3 finishes, and the germline J gene fills in the end. The chain uses TRBV11-2 and TRBJ1-2; unclear D gene. V was trimmed by 3 bases and J by 4 bases, leaving 12 bases between them. CDR3 size: 14 residues. The germline V gene encodes CDR1 SGHAT and CDR2 FQNNGV. The CDR3 sequence is CASSLLAVGYGYTF. The CDR3 DNA, read in part, is TGTGCCAGCAGCTTGCTCGCGGTGGGCTATGGC.

This clone was seen repeatedly, ten times or more. The read stops 3 residues short of the end of the CDR3; the missing end is completed from the germline J gene. This chain joins TRBV20-1 and TRBJ2-3, with D uncertain. Germline CDR1 DFQATT, CDR2 SNEGSKA (reference sequence). This CDR3 region has 12 residues. Trimming removed 6 bases from V and 3 bases from J, with 10 bases in between. CDR3 sequence: CSAQLLTDTQYF. The covered CDR3 bases are TGCAGTGCCCAACTTTTGACAGATACG.

This clone came up many times. CDR3: CASSTGLAGETQYF. CDR3 DNA (partial): TGTGCCAGCAGCACGGGACTAGCCGGGGAGACC. This chain uses TRBV7-9 with TRBJ2-5; 9 bases map to TRBD2. The read gets to within 3 residues of the CDR3 end, and the germline J gene fills in the rest. The CDR3 covers 14 residues. The V segment lost 5 bases and the J segment 5 bases; nucleotides outside the gene matches: 6. Looked up from germline, CDR1 is SEHNR and CDR2 is FQNEAQ (reference sequence).

This clone has at least ten counts. The observed sequence ends 3 residues before the CDR3 terminus, with the missing tail filled in from the germline J gene. This chain joins TRBV12-3 or TRBV12-4 and TRBJ1-2; 8 nucleotides align to TRBD1. CDR3 size: 15 residues. The junction had 9 bases not matched to a gene; V was cut back by 5 bases and J by 4 bases. The sequenced CDR3 bases are TGTGCCAGCAGTCCTCCACAGGGGGTGGGCTATGGC. Translation gives CASSPPQGVGYG. The full CDR3 sequence reads CASSPPQGVGYGYTF.

This clone was found many times. The CDR3 end is not reached by the read, which stops 3 residues before it; the germline J gene fills it in. V usage is TRBV20-1 and J usage is TRBJ2-7, with D tentatively TRBD2 (7 bases). The germline V gene encodes CDR1 DFQATT and CDR2 SNEGSKA (reference sequence). The CDR3 is made up of 14 amino acids. Trimming took off 3 bases at V and 1 base at J, with 13 bases between the two ends. CDR3 loop: CSASEGGRSYEQYF. The CDR3 bases that were read are TGCAGTGCTAGCGAGGGGGGGAGATCCTACGAG.

This clone has more than one count but fewer than ten. Read coverage stops 3 residues before the CDR3 terminus; the germline J gene supplies the remainder. This rearrangement joins TRBV5-1 to TRBJ2-7; D not resolved. V was shortened by 1 base and J by 4 bases, with 9 bases between the two germline ends. CDR1 and CDR2 (germline): SGHRS, YFSETQ. The CDR3 sequence is 13 residues long. The DNA read from the CDR3 is TGCGCCAGCAGCTTGTGGCCCGGGTACGAG. Amino acids: CASSLWPGYE. In full, the CDR3 reads CASSLWPGYEQYF.

This clone was observed many times. The DNA ends 3 residues before the CDR3 does, and the rest of the CDR3 is filled in from the germline J gene. The rearrangement links TRBV19 to TRBJ2-2; 10 positions agree with TRBD1. Trimming removed 10 bases from V and 5 bases from J; junction bases left unmatched: 7. CDR1 is LNHDA, CDR2 SQIVND, per germline (reference sequence). This CDR3 contains 14 residues. CDR3 DNA, as far as it was read: TGTGCCACTCAGGACAGGGGGGAAACCGGGGAG. It yields the protein CATQDRGETGE. The whole CDR3 protein reads CATQDRGETGELFF.

This clone was picked up many times. The read halts 3 residues ahead of the CDR3 end, with the missing end drawn from the germline J gene. The rearrangement links TRBV5-1 to TRBJ2-6, with no clear D. The V and J ends lost 4 bases and 0 bases respectively, with 8 bases between them. Per germline, CDR1 SGHRS and CDR2 YFSETQ. The CDR3 extends over 15 amino acids. The part of the CDR3 DNA that was read is TGCGCCAGCAGCCCGGTTAACTCTGGGGCCAACGTC. It specifies CASSPVNSGANV. The complete CDR3 protein is CASSPVNSGANVLTF.

This clone showed up just a few times. The read terminates 3 residues before the CDR3 end, so the remaining end is supplied by the germline J gene. This rearrangement joins TRBV11-2 to TRBJ1-3; weak D call: TRBD1 (6 bases). Trimming took 3 bases from V and 5 from J, leaving 8 bases between them. The CDR3 length is 13 residues. Germline loops: CDR1 SGHAT, CDR2 FQNNGV. The sequenced CDR3 bases are TGTGCCAGCAGCTTCGGACAGAGAAACACC. Its translation is CASSFGQRNT. The entire CDR3 protein reads CASSFGQRNTIYF.

This clone was recorded at least ten times. The DNA ends 3 residues before the CDR3 does, and the rest of the CDR3 is filled in from the germline J gene. The chain recombines TRBV9 with TRBJ2-5, with TRBD2 identical over 9 bases. V gave up 0 bases and J gave up 3 bases; unmatched junction bases: 9. Germline V CDR1 and CDR2: SGDLS, YYNGEE. There are 17 residues in the CDR3. The CDR3 bases that were read are TGTGCCAGCAGCGTAGGATCCCCAGCGGGAGGAAAAGAGACC. This codes for CASSVGSPAGGKET. From start to end, the CDR3 is CASSVGSPAGGKETQYF.

This clone was seen repeatedly, ten times or more. The read comes to an end 3 residues before the CDR3 does, leaving the germline J gene to fill in the end. The chain combines TRBV20-1 with TRBJ1-5; 7 bases agree with TRBD1. Germline V lookup: CDR1 DFQATT, CDR2 SNEGSKA (reference sequence). This CDR3 is 17 amino acids long. V gave up 0 bases and J gave up 0 bases; unmatched junction bases: 8. Partial CDR3 DNA: TGCAGTGCTAGAGACGACAGGGCCCCCGGTAGCAATCAGCCC. It yields the protein CSARDDRAPGSNQP. The full CDR3 reads CSARDDRAPGSNQPQHF.